Following are 15 T cell receptor beta chains from one sample sequenced in a study of control samples from healthy donors and cancer patients. TCRdb's table, derived via immunoSEQ multiplex PCR, lists solely in-frame clones and lacks some. The sample consists of around 79,000 clones, approximately 93% of them appearing once. The sequencing input was PBMCs. The receptors were gathered from a woman in her 40s with lung cancer.

J is TRBJ1-1 and V is TRBV5-1; D remains unclear. The CDR3 runs to 14 residues. The V gene's germline CDR1 is SGHRS and CDR2 YFSETQ. The V gene lost 0 bases and the J gene lost 0 bases, with 6 bases spanning the gap. The CDR3 coding sequence is TGCGCCAGCAGCTTGGAGGCAGTGAACACTGAAGCTTTCTTT. Translation: CASSLEAVNTEAFF.

V usage is TRBV4-1 and J usage is TRBJ1-6; 8 bases map to TRBD1. The CDR3 contains 16 residues. V trimming: 1 base; J trimming: 7 bases; junction bases outside the gene matches: 6. The germline CDR1 and CDR2 sequences are MGHRA and YSYEKL. The CDR3 bases are TGCGCCAGCAGCCAAGGGCTAGGACAGGGCAATTCACCCCTCCACTTT. This sequence encodes CASSQGLGQGNSPLHF.

The chain uses TRBV9 and TRBJ2-3; D might be TRBD1 (5 bases). The germline gives CDR1 SGDLS, CDR2 YYNGEE. The CDR3 consists of 17 residues. The germline V and J ends were trimmed by 4 bases and 4 bases, with 22 bases remaining between them. The CDR3, as DNA: TGTGCCAGCAGCTTAATTAGTCGGGCAGGGTTGGCAGATACGCAGTATTTT. It codes for CASSLISRAGLADTQYF.

This clone showed up just once. The gene calls are TRBV20-1 and TRBJ2-7; TRBD1 might be the D (5 bases). CDR1 DFQATT and CDR2 SNEGSKA come from the germline V gene (reference sequence). Trimming took 6 bases from V and 6 from J, leaving 12 bases between them. CDR3 length: 11 residues. CDR3 sequence: CSARQGAEQYF. For the CDR3, the DNA is TGCAGTGCAAGGCAGGGTGCCGAGCAGTACTTC.

The CDR3 coding sequence is TGTGCCAGCCAGATGGCAGTGGGGACTGAAGCTTTCTTT. Translation gives CASQMAVGTEAFF. The V and J genes are TRBV6-5 and TRBJ1-1; D is undetermined. The CDR3 totals 13 residues. V was clipped by 8 bases and J by 5 bases, with 15 bases between them. The germline V gene encodes CDR1 MNHEY and CDR2 SVGAGI.

This rearrangement joins TRBV7-6 to TRBJ2-3; the D gene is possibly TRBD2 (7 bases). Trimming removed 6 bases at V and 2 bases at J, with 15 bases between. This CDR3 comprises 15 residues. Per germline, CDR1 SGHVS and CDR2 FNYEAQ. The CDR3 reads CASRPTRGATDTQYF. The CDR3, as DNA: TGTGCCAGCAGACCCACTCGGGGGGCCACAGATACGCAGTATTTT.

This sequence joins TRBV28 and TRBJ1-2, with D unclear. This CDR3 contains 13 residues. Germline CDR1 reads MDHEN; CDR2 reads SYDVKM. V lost 6 bases to trimming and J lost 4 bases, with 12 bases between them. The CDR3 sequence: CASRGPGSYGYTF. DNA of the CDR3: TGTGCCAGCAGAGGCCCGGGTAGCTATGGCTACACCTTC.

The chain links TRBV11-3 to TRBJ2-4; D not resolved. Germline values: CDR1 SGHNT, CDR2 YENEEA. The CDR3 is 15 amino acids. V was pared by 5 bases and J by 2 bases, with 13 bases between. CDR3 nucleotides: TGTGCCAGCAGCCAACATCAGGCAACCAAAAACATTCAGTACTTC. Its protein product is CASSQHQATKNIQYF.

The V call is TRBV18, the J call TRBJ1-1; possibly TRBD1 for D (5 bases). From germline, CDR1 is KGHSH and CDR2 LQKENI. CDR3 length: 15 residues. V gave up 3 bases and J gave up 3 bases, with 14 bases separating them. CDR3 in DNA: TGTGCCAGCTCACCCAAAGAGGGGAGGTACACTGAAGCTTTCTTT. It is translated as CASSPKEGRYTEAFF.

V usage is TRBV5-1 and J usage is TRBJ2-3, with 8 bases lining up with TRBD2. Germline CDR1 reads SGHRS; CDR2 reads YFSETQ. V was pared by 0 bases and J by 4 bases, with 10 bases of the junction left unmatched. The CDR3 has 17 residues. CDR3 DNA sequence: TGCGCCAGCAGCTTGGGGCCCCCGGGACTAGTGGCAGATACGCAGTATTTT. As protein: CASSLGPPGLVADTQYF.

CDR3 sequence reads: CASSSGTGSYNEQFF. The CDR3 bases are TGTGCCAGCAGCTCCGGGACAGGCTCTTACAATGAGCAGTTCTTC. This rearrangement joins TRBV5-5 to TRBJ2-1; 8 nucleotides match TRBD1. The CDR3 is made up of 15 amino acids. The ends lost 3 bases at V and 4 bases at J; junction bases unmatched: 6. In germline, CDR1 is SGHKS, CDR2 YYEKEE (reference sequence).

The chain recombines TRBV11-2 with TRBJ1-2, with D hard to call. Between the trimmed V and J ends, which lost 4 bases and 3 bases, there was a span of 9 bases. Germline V CDR1 and CDR2: SGHAT, FQNNGV. The CDR3 sequence is 13 residues long. CDR3 bases: TGTGCCAGCAGCTCCTGGTATGACTATGGCTACACCTTC. Encoded protein: CASSSWYDYGYTF.

V gene TRBV28 combines with J gene TRBJ1-4; 7 nucleotides align to TRBD1. The length of the CDR3 is 14 residues. From germline, CDR1 is MDHEN and CDR2 SYDVKM. The V and J ends lost 4 bases and 5 bases, in that order; junction bases with no gene match: 4. CDR3 DNA: TGTGCCAGCAGTTACGGGACAGTGAATGAAAAACTGTTTTTT. It codes for CASSYGTVNEKLFF.

The V gene is TRBV4-1, the J gene TRBJ2-4; D is undetermined. This CDR3 spans 13 amino acids. The V end lost 1 base, the J end lost 4 bases, and 5 bases lay between the germline ends. Germline assignment: CDR1 MGHRA and CDR2 YSYEKL. The CDR3 loop is CASSQGPKNIQYF. CDR3 nucleotides: TGCGCCAGCAGCCAAGGGCCAAAAAACATTCAGTACTTC.

The rearrangement uses TRBV4-1 and TRBJ1-1; D possibly corresponds to TRBD1 (5 bases). Germline V CDR1 and CDR2: MGHRA, YSYEKL. This CDR3 has 14 amino acids. Trimming pared 1 base from V and 8 bases from J, leaving 14 bases between. This CDR3 is CASSQVVRQTEAFF. CDR3 bases: TGCGCCAGCAGCCAAGTGGTCAGACAGACCGAAGCTTTCTTT.